The clone carrying this T cell receptor (beta chain) was detected only a few times. The antigen remains undetermined. TCRB transcripts that were expressed got sequenced, as all of the isolated RNA had been reverse transcribed. Samples of naive, central memory and regulatory T cells yielded a mean of about 3.7 million reads. Profiling relied on immunoSEQ multiplex PCR, and the TCRdb table lists in-frame clones only, not all of them. The sample lists some 45,000 clones; roughly 70% were seen once. The data were obtained in a study of beta chain features in type 1 diabetes. Whole-study context: Analysis included roughly 100 million sorted cells drawn from all samples. Points from the study as a whole: Within patients, naive, central memory and Treg TCRB repertoires seemed more similar than within healthy donors. In every one of the four CD4+ subsets, TCRB CDR3s were moderately but significantly shorter in Type 1 diabetes patients.

Sorted CD4+ subsets: naive, central memory, regulatory, stem cell-like memory (CD45RO/CCR7/CD25/CD127/CD95/CD27 panel). V shed 2 bases and J shed 2 bases, with 19 bases lying between them. CDR1 is LGHNA, CDR2 YSLEER, per germline. The CDR3 contains 18 residues. The V and J genes are TRBV4-3 and TRBJ2-1; tentatively, D is TRBD1 (6 bases). The clonotype originates from a woman aged 18-30 years with type 1 diabetes. Material: Tregs from blood. The CDR3 coding sequence is TGCGCCAGCAGCCAATTCACGGGCGTGGGGGCCCCCTACAATGAGCAGTTCTTC. This sequence encodes CASSQFTGVGAPYNEQFF.